These 5 T cell receptor beta chains were sequenced from one sample in a study of T cell responses to AZD1222 COVID-19 vaccine. Only in-frame clones appear in the TCRdb table, and some are missing; sequencing was by immunoSEQ multiplex PCR. This table has 95,000 to 100,000 clones, 80% to 90% appearing once. The sequencing used peripheral blood, collected 28 days after the second AZD1222 dose. The receptor set was obtained from an adult who received the AZD1222 COVID-19 vaccine.

The chain links TRBV5-4 to TRBJ2-5, with D possibly TRBD2 on 6 matching bases. CDR3 size: 15 residues. Germline CDR1 reads SGHNT; CDR2 reads YYREEE (reference sequence). V shed 4 bases and J shed 4 bases, with 17 bases lying between them. CDR3 nucleotide sequence: TGTGCCAGCAGCGAGGGAACTAGCTGGGGAGAGACCCAGTACTTC. As protein: CASSEGTSWGETQYF.

The chain combines TRBV2 with TRBJ2-5, with 9 bases fitting TRBD1. J gave up 4 bases and V 6 bases, and 6 bases lay outside the gene matches. The CDR3 is made up of 14 amino acids. Germline values: CDR1 SNHLY, CDR2 FYNNEI. The CDR3 spells CASRGQGRLETQYF. The CDR3 DNA sequence: TGTGCCAGCAGAGGACAGGGGCGGTTAGAGACCCAGTACTTC.

This sequence joins TRBV7-8 and TRBJ2-7, with 11 bases aligning to TRBD1. CDR1 is SGHVS and CDR2 is FQNEAQ in the germline V gene. V lost 2 bases and J lost 3; bases outside the gene matches: 12. The CDR3 spans 18 residues. The DNA for the CDR3 is TGTGCCAGCAGCTTAACCTCTAATACCGGGACAGGGGGCTACGAGCAGTACTTC. Translating it yields CASSLTSNTGTGGYEQYF. The variable domain in full, with the rest retrieved from reference TRBV7-8 and TRBJ2-7, is GAGVSQSPRYKVAKRGQDVALRCDPISGHVSLFWYQQALGQGPEFLTYFQNEAQLDKSGLPSDRFFAERPEGSVSTLKIQRTQQEDSAVYLCASSLTSNTGTGGYEQYFGPGTRLTVT.

This clone was observed a few times. The CDR3 region has the DNA TGTGCCAGCAGCGTAGTATCCGGGGAGCTGTTTTTT. Translation: CASSVVSGELFF. The rearrangement joins TRBV9 to TRBJ2-2; D is uncertain. The V end lost 0 bases, the J end lost 6 bases, and 3 bases lay between the germline ends. The CDR3 loop spans 12 amino acids. Germline CDR1 SGDLS, CDR2 YYNGEE. Supplemented by reference TRBV9 and TRBJ2-2, the full variable domain reads DSGVTQTPKHLITATGQRVTLRCSPRSGDLSVYWYQQSLDQGLQFLIQYYNGEERAKGNILERFSAQQFPDLHSELNLSSLELGDSALYFCASSVVSGELFFGEGSRLTVL.

The V call is TRBV7-6, the J call TRBJ2-1, with a possible D match to TRBD2 (5 bases). The length of the CDR3 is 16 residues. CDR1 and CDR2 from the germline V gene are SGHVS and FNYEAQ. V lost 5 bases and J 7 bases, leaving 21 bases between the germline ends. CDR3: CASSDVGGGLRNEQFF. The CDR3 DNA is TGTGCCAGCAGCGACGTTGGAGGCGGGCTCAGGAATGAGCAGTTCTTC.